One and the same sample provided the 26 T cell receptor beta chains below, sequenced in a study of molecular identifiers for immune sequencing clone quantification. TCRdb independently ran MiXCR on the PCR reads; one entry per CDR3 protein. The sample includes about 640,000 distinct CDR3 sequences, just under 20% of them seen just once. Sequenced sample: naive CD8+ T cells from blood, with Jurkat cell RNA spiked in. Subset specified: FACS-sorted CD8+CD4-CCR7+CD45RA+ naive T cells. All receptors derive from a human donor in good health. Some libraries in this study had Jurkat cell RNA spiked in.

This clonotype showed up many times. The chain recombines TRBV6-2 or TRBV6-3 with TRBJ1-1, with a tentative D call TRBD1 (6 bases). Trimming removed 6 bases from V and 1 base from J, with 9 bases in between. The CDR3 has 13 residues. The germline CDR1 and CDR2 sequences are MNHEY and SVGEGT. DNA of the CDR3: TGTGCCAGCAGGATGACAGGGAACACTGAAGCTTTCTTT. Translating it yields CASRMTGNTEAFF.

This clonotype was recorded many times. The chain couples TRBV27 to TRBJ2-5; D gene unclear. Germline V gives CDR1 MNHEY, CDR2 SMNVEV (reference sequence). V lost 5 bases and J 5 bases, leaving 18 bases between the germline ends. The CDR3 is made up of 15 amino acids. DNA of the CDR3: TGTGCCAGCAGTCCCGGCCCGGTGGAAAAGGAGACCCAGTACTTC. Protein product: CASSPGPVEKETQYF.

The gene calls are TRBV7-6 and TRBJ2-7; perhaps TRBD1 as D (6 bases). Germline V CDR1 and CDR2: SGHVS, FNYEAQ. The germline V and J ends were trimmed by 3 bases and 0 bases, with 30 bases remaining between them. This CDR3 is 21 amino acids long. The CDR3 nucleotides are TGTGCCAGCAGCTTCAACGTAGGACCAACAGGGCTAAAAACATACTCCTACGAGCAGTACTTC. It codes for CASSFNVGPTGLKTYSYEQYF.

This clonotype was observed at least ten times. The chain carries TRBV5-1 and TRBJ1-1; D is perhaps TRBD1 (6 bases). V was clipped by 0 bases and J by 1 base, with 10 bases between them. Germline V lookup: CDR1 SGHRS, CDR2 YFSETQ. This CDR3 spans 15 amino acids. The chain's CDR3 is CASSLEGGRNTEAFF. CDR3 DNA: TGCGCCAGCAGCTTGGAGGGGGGGCGGAACACTGAAGCTTTCTTT.

This clonotype was observed many times. J is TRBJ2-2 and V is TRBV27, with D maybe TRBD1 (6 bases). This CDR3 is 14 amino acids long. Germline V gives CDR1 MNHEY, CDR2 SMNVEV (reference sequence). Trimming removed 6 bases from V and 0 bases from J, with 8 bases in between. The CDR3 protein is CASRDRANTGELFF. The CDR3 region has the DNA TGTGCCAGCAGGGACAGAGCGAACACCGGGGAGCTGTTTTTT.

The chain carries TRBV19 and TRBJ1-5; D ambiguous. The CDR3 runs to 13 residues. Trimming took off 5 bases at V and 6 bases at J, with 11 bases between the two ends. Germline values: CDR1 LNHDA, CDR2 SQIVND (reference sequence). The CDR3 loop reads CASSLTPLQPQHF. The CDR3 DNA follows: TGTGCCAGTAGTTTGACCCCCCTTCAGCCCCAGCATTTT. Drawing the rest from reference TRBV19 and TRBJ1-5, the complete variable domain is DGGITQSPKYLFRKEGQNVTLSCEQNLNHDAMYWYRQDPGQGLRLIYYSQIVNDFQKGDIAEGYSVSREKKESFPLTVTSAQKNPTAFYLCASSLTPLQPQHFGDGTRLSIL.

The rearrangement joins TRBV19 to TRBJ2-5, with a possible D match to TRBD1 (5 bases). The CDR3 has 14 residues. CDR1 is LNHDA and CDR2 is SQIVND in the germline V gene (reference sequence). Trimming removed 5 bases at V and 1 base at J, with 11 bases between. CDR3 sequence: CASSVFGAQETQYF. The CDR3 DNA reads TGTGCCAGTAGTGTATTTGGGGCCCAAGAGACCCAGTACTTC. Combining the CDR3 with reference TRBV19 and TRBJ2-5 gives the whole variable domain DGGITQSPKYLFRKEGQNVTLSCEQNLNHDAMYWYRQDPGQGLRLIYYSQIVNDFQKGDIAEGYSVSREKKESFPLTVTSAQKNPTAFYLCASSVFGAQETQYFGPGTRLLVL.

The J gene is TRBJ2-1, the V gene TRBV5-1, with TRBD2 matching over 10 bases. This CDR3 has 16 amino acids. The germline CDR1 and CDR2 sequences are SGHRS and YFSETQ. Trimming cost V 3 bases and J 3 bases; bases outside gene matches: 6. The CDR3 is CASSWGLAGDYNEQFF. Written as DNA, the CDR3 is TGCGCCAGCAGCTGGGGTCTAGCGGGAGACTACAATGAGCAGTTCTTC.

This clonotype was seen a few times. CDR3 residues: CATSARGLAGVGEQFF. The CDR3 DNA reads as TGTGCCACCAGTGCAAGGGGACTAGCGGGAGTTGGTGAGCAGTTCTTC. The genes are TRBV24-1 and TRBJ2-1; 14 bases line up with TRBD2. This CDR3 is built from 16 residues. Germline lookup yields CDR1 KGHDR and CDR2 SFDVKD. With V trimmed by 5 bases and J by 9 bases, 8 bases remained unmatched.

A remark on this clonotype: Given a much more abundant clone one base away, this may be a read error. The rearrangement links TRBV5-6 to TRBJ2-7; D call uncertain. Trimming cost V 3 bases and J 0 bases, with 13 bases left between them. The CDR3 has 15 residues. Germline V gene lookup returns CDR1 SGHDT and CDR2 YYEEEE. The CDR3 spells CASSSEHMLSYEQYF. The CDR3 nucleotides read TGTGCCAGCAGCTCGGAACACATGCTCTCCTACGAGCAGTACTTC.

This clonotype appeared many times. The CDR3 reads CASSSHEPGVDQPQHF. The CDR3 DNA sequence: TGTGCCAGCAGCTCCCATGAGCCGGGAGTGGATCAGCCCCAGCATTTT. The chain has TRBV21-1 and TRBJ1-5; the DNA was not used to check the table's D call, TRBD1. TRBV21-1 is marked as a pseudogene. This CDR3 contains 16 residues.

This clonotype was counted between two and nine times. This chain joins TRBV5-6 and TRBJ2-7, with D possibly being TRBD1 (5 bases). CDR3 length equals 15 residues. Trimming left V 0 bases short and J 1 base short, with 11 bases between. Germline V gene data show CDR1 as SGHDT and CDR2 as YYEEEE. The CDR3: CASSLGPGISYEQYF. The CDR3 DNA reads TGTGCCAGCAGCTTGGGGCCAGGGATTTCCTACGAGCAGTACTTC. The full variable domain, with the rest looked up from reference TRBV5-6 and TRBJ2-7, is DAGVTQSPTHLIKTRGQQVTLRCSPKSGHDTVSWYQQALGQGPQFIFQYYEEEERQRGNFPDRFSGHQFPNYSSELNVNALLLGDSALYLCASSLGPGISYEQYFGPGTRLTVT.

Comments on this clonotype: A much larger clone is a single base away; this may be a read error. The gene calls are TRBV10-3 and TRBJ1-3; D might be TRBD1 (6 bases). Germline V CDR1 and CDR2: ENHRY, SYGVKD. The CDR3 has 14 amino acids. This CDR3 reads CATNGQPSGTTIYF. In nucleotides, the CDR3 is TGTGCCACCAATGGACAGCCCTCTGGAACCACCATATATTTT.

Comment on this clonotype: This may be a read error, as it is one base from a much larger clone. The chain carries TRBV11-2 and TRBJ2-7, with D possibly being TRBD1 (6 bases). CDR1 and CDR2 from the germline V gene are SGHAT and FQNNGV. Trimming took off 5 bases at V and 5 bases at J, with 19 bases between the two ends. This CDR3 contains 15 residues. This CDR3 is CASSQARTGLHEQYF. The CDR3 nucleotides read TGTGCCAGCAGCCAAGCTCGTACAGGGCTCCACGAGCAGTACTTC.

Remarks on this clonotype: One base away lies a much larger clone, so this may be a sequencing read error. The DNA is left out, because the CDR3 cannot be placed on it with certainty; the CDR3 is given as TCRdb lists it. V gene TRBV21-1 combines with J gene TRBJ2-3; TRBD1 reflects the table's D call only, with no check against the DNA. TRBV21-1 counts as a pseudogene. A total of 19 residues make up the CDR3, ends included. CDR3 amino acids: CASSRKWAAGTGGPDTQYF.

This clonotype has at least ten counts. This rearrangement joins TRBV13 to TRBJ1-1; no reliable D call. Trimming cost V 4 bases and J 0 bases, with 6 bases left between them. The germline V gene has CDR1 PRHDT and CDR2 FYEKMQ (reference sequence). This CDR3 spans 13 amino acids. CDR3 sequence: CASSSQLNTEAFF. DNA for the CDR3: TGTGCCAGCAGCTCTCAATTGAACACTGAAGCTTTCTTT.

A note on this clonotype: With a much larger clone just one base away, this may be a read error. The chain is built from TRBV7-9 and TRBJ2-5; TRBD1 might be the D (6 bases). Germline V gene data show CDR1 as SEHNR and CDR2 as FQNEAQ (reference sequence). The CDR3 length is 12 residues. The CDR3 loop is CASSLGTETRYF. As DNA, the CDR3 is TGTGCCAGCAGCTTAGGGACAGAGACCCGGTACTTC.

As regards this clonotype: The germline gene is not matched at one end of the junction; a read error may be the cause. The chain employs TRBV5-6 and TRBJ1-1; maybe TRBD1 (6 bases). The CDR3 runs to 14 residues. Germline CDR1 SGHDT, CDR2 YYEEEE. Here the CDR3 reads CASGFYRVLNEAFF. CDR3 sequence (DNA): TGTGCCAGCGGCTTTTACAGGGTCCTGAATGAAGCTTTCTTC.

This clonotype was observed many times. The chain links TRBV7-9 to TRBJ2-7; D might be TRBD2 (6 bases). The CDR3 extends over 16 amino acids. Germline V gene data show CDR1 as SEHNR and CDR2 as FQNEAQ (reference sequence). The V and J ends lost 5 bases and 2 bases respectively, with 19 bases between them. CDR3 amino acids: CASSTTGGTGTYEQYF. The CDR3 DNA reads TGTGCCAGCAGCACTACTGGGGGGACCGGTACCTACGAGCAGTACTTC.

This clonotype was recorded only once. V and J are TRBV6-2 or TRBV6-3 and TRBJ2-5; D is ambiguous. CDR3 size: 15 residues. The germline gives CDR1 MNHEY, CDR2 SVGEGT. Between the trimmed V and J ends, which lost 3 bases and 0 bases, there was a span of 11 bases. DNA of the CDR3: TGTGCCAGCAGTTATGTAGGAGACCACCAAGAGACCCAGTACTTC. Its translation: CASSYVGDHQETQYF.

This clonotype has ten or more counts. The genes are TRBV5-1 and TRBJ2-7, with 9 nucleotides matching TRBD1. Germline V gene sequence: CDR1 SGHRS, CDR2 YFSETQ. Trimming removed 1 base from V and 5 bases from J; junction bases left unmatched: 7. CDR3 length: 15 residues. In DNA, the CDR3 is TGCGCCAGCAGCTTGCTCGGGACAGGGTTCCACGAGCAGTACTTC. Translating gives CASSLLGTGFHEQYF.

The chain uses TRBV7-9 and TRBJ2-1; D call uncertain. The germline V and J ends were trimmed by 0 bases and 5 bases, with 11 bases remaining between them. There are 15 residues in the CDR3. Germline V gene lookup returns CDR1 SEHNR and CDR2 FQNEAQ (reference sequence). CDR3 bases: TGTGCCAGCAGCTTAGCGTCGTCGTTTAACAATGAGCAGTTCTTC. Translating gives CASSLASSFNNEQFF.

This clonotype showed up just a few times. The rearrangement uses TRBV15 and TRBJ2-1; 7 nucleotides agree with TRBD1. Trimming removed 4 bases from V and 5 bases from J; junction bases left unmatched: 5. The CDR3 is 14 residues long. The germline CDR1 and CDR2 sequences are LNHNV and YYDKDF (reference sequence). The CDR3: CATSIPGGDNEQFF. The CDR3 DNA reads TGTGCCACCAGCATTCCAGGGGGTGACAATGAGCAGTTCTTC.

This clonotype was detected many times. Being one base from a much bigger clone, this may be a read error. The V call is TRBV4-3, the J call TRBJ2-7; D may be TRBD1 (5 bases). V was shortened by 1 base and J by 3 bases, with 7 bases between the two germline ends. This CDR3 is 13 amino acids long. Looked up from germline, CDR1 is LGHNA and CDR2 is YSLEER. The CDR3 nucleotides read TGCGCCAGCAGCCAAGGACAGAACTACGAGCAGTACTTC. Amino acids: CASSQGQNYEQYF.

About this clonotype: This may come from a read error, since a much larger clone is one base off. Here the CDR3 DNA reads TGTACCAGCAGTTACCGAACTAGCGGGACCCACGAGCAGTACTTC. It specifies CTSSYRTSGTHEQYF. This chain links TRBV28 with TRBJ2-7, with 10 bases that match TRBD2. Looked up from germline, CDR1 is MDHEN and CDR2 is SYDVKM. The CDR3 is 15 residues long. Full variable domain (outside the CDR3, taken from reference TRBV28 and TRBJ2-7): DVKVTQSSRYLVKRTGEKVFLECVQDMDHENMFWYRQDPGLGLRLIYFSYDVKMKEKGDIPEGYSVSREKKERFSLILESASTNQTSMYLCTSSYRTSGTHEQYFGPGTRLTVT.

This clonotype was recorded only once. This may be a read error, as it is one base from a much larger clone. This chain uses TRBV2 with TRBJ1-1; tentatively, D is TRBD1 (6 bases). The CDR3 is 16 amino acids. The V gene's germline CDR1 is SNHLY and CDR2 FYNNEI. The CDR3 bases are TGTGCCAGCAGTGGCTCCCGACAGACGGGGGGCACTGAAGCTTCCTTT. It codes for CASSGSRQTGGTEASF.